A single TCR beta chain is shown here with its context. Measured with immunoSEQ multiplex PCR; TCRdb has only the in-frame clones, and not every one. This repertoire shows 65,000 to 85,000 clones, around 87% found once; its top ten account for roughly a tenth. This specimen belongs to a study of blood T cell repertoires in COVID-19. Trimming shortened V by 6 bases and J by 4 bases, and 10 bases separated the two germline ends. Germline CDR1 and CDR2: SNHLY and FYNNEI. The CDR3 totals 13 residues. Specimen: peripheral blood. The clonotype originates from a woman between 18 and 29 years old with acute or convalescent COVID-19. The chain links TRBV2 to TRBJ2-1; D possibly corresponds to TRBD2 (6 bases). The CDR3 DNA reads TGTGCCAGCAGGGTTGGACTATACAATGAGCAGTTCTTC. It codes for CASRVGLYNEQFF.